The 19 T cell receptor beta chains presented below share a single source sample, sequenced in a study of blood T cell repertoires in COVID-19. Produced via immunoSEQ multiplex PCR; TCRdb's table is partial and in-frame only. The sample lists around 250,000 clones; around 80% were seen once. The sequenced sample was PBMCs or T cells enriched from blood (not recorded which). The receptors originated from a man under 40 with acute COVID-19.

CDR3 in amino acids: CATGQSNTGELFF. CDR3 bases: TGTGCCACGGGACAATCGAACACCGGGGAGCTGTTTTTT. The genes are TRBV9 and TRBJ2-2; TRBD1 might be the D (6 bases). The CDR3 totals 13 residues. The germline gives CDR1 SGDLS, CDR2 YYNGEE. V was trimmed by 9 bases and J by 0 bases, leaving 9 bases between them.

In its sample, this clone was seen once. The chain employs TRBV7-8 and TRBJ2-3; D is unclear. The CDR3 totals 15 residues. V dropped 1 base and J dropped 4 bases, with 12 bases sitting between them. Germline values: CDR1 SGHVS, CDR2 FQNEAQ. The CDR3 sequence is CASSLDGVLSDTQYF. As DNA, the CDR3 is TGTGCCAGCAGCTTAGATGGAGTACTCTCAGATACGCAGTATTTT. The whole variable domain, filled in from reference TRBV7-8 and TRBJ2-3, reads GAGVSQSPRYKVAKRGQDVALRCDPISGHVSLFWYQQALGQGPEFLTYFQNEAQLDKSGLPSDRFFAERPEGSVSTLKIQRTQQEDSAVYLCASSLDGVLSDTQYFGPGTRLTVL.

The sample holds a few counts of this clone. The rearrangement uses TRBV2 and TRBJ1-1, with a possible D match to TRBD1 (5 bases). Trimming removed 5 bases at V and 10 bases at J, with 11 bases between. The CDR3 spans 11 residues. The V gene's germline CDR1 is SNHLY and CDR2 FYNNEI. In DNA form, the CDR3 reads TGTGCCAGCAGTCAGGGCAGGAGAGCTTTCTTT. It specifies CASSQGRRAFF.

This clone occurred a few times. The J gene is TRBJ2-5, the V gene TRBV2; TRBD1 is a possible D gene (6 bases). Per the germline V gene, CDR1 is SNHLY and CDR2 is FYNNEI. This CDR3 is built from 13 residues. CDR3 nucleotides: TGTGCGGACGCAGGGACACGCCAAGAGACCCAGTACTTC. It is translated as CADAGTRQETQYF.

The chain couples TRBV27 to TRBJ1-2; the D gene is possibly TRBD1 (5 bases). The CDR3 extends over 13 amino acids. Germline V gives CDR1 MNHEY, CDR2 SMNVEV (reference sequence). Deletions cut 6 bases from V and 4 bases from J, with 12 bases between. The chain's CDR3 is CASRSTGAYGYTF. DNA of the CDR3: TGTGCCAGCAGGTCCACAGGAGCCTATGGCTACACCTTC.

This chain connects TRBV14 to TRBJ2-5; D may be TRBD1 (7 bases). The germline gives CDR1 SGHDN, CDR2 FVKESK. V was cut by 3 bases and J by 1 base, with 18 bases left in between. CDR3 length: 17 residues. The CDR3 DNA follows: TGTGCCAGCAGCCACGGGGGTTGGTACAGGGGCCAAGAGACCCAGTACTTC. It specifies CASSHGGWYRGQETQYF.

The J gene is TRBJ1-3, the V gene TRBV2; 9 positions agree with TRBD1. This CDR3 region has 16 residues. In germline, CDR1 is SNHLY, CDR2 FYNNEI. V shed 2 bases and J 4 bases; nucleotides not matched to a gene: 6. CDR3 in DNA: TGTGCCAGCAGTGAAATTCGACAGGGGGGGGGAAACACCATATATTTT. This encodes CASSEIRQGGGNTIYF.

CDR3 amino acids: CASSVDRQGASYGYTF. CDR3 DNA: TGTGCCAGCAGCGTAGACCGACAGGGGGCAAGCTATGGCTACACCTTC. The chain is built from TRBV9 and TRBJ1-2; 10 bases agree with TRBD1. The CDR3 length is 16 residues. CDR1 SGDLS and CDR2 YYNGEE come from the germline V gene. Trimming at V came to 0 bases and at J to 4 bases, leaving 6 bases not matched to a gene.

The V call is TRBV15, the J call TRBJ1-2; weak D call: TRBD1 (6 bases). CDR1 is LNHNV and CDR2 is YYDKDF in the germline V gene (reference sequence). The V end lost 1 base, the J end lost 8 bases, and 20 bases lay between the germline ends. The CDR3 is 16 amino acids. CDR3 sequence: CATSRGHRPGVGGYTF. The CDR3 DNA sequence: TGTGCCACCAGCAGAGGACACCGACCAGGGGTGGGCGGCTACACCTTC.

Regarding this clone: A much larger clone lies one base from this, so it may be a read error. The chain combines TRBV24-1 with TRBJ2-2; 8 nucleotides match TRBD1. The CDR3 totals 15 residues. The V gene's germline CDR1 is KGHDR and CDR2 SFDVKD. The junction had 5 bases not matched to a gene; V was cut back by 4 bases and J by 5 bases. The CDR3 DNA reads TGTGCCACCAGTGAACCGGGACAGGAAACCGGGGAGCTGTTTTTT. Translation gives CATSEPGQETGELFF.

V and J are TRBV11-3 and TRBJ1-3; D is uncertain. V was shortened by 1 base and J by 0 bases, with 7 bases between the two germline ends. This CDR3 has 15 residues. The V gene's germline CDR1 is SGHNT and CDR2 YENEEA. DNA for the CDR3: TGTGCCAGCAGCTTAGGATCGAGCTCTGGAAACACCATATATTTT. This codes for CASSLGSSSGNTIYF.

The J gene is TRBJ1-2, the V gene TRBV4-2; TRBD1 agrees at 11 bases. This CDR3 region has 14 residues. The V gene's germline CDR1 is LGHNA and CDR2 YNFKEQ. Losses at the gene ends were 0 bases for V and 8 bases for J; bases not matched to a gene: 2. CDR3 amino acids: CASSQEDRGRGYTF. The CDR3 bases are TGTGCCAGCAGCCAAGAGGACAGGGGGCGGGGCTACACCTTC.

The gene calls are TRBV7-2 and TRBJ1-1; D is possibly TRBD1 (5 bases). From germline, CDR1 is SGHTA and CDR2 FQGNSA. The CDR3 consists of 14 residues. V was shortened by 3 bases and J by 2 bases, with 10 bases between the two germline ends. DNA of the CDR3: TGTGCCAGCAGCTTCGGGCAGGGAAACACTGAAGCTTTCTTT. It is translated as CASSFGQGNTEAFF.

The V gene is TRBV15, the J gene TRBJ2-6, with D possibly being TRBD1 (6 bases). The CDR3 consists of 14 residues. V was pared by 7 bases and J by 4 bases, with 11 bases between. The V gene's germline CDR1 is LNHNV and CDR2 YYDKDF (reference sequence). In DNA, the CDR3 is TGTGCCACCAAGGGGGTAGCCGGGGCCAACGTCCTGACTTTC. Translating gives CATKGVAGANVLTF. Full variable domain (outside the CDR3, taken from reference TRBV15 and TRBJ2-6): DAMVIQNPRYQVTQFGKPVTLSCSQTLNHNVMYWYQQKSSQAPKLLFHYYDKDFNNEADTPDNFQSRRPNTSFCFLDIRSPGLGDTAMYLCATKGVAGANVLTFGAGSRLTVL.

CDR3 coding DNA: TGTGCCAGCAGCCGAGAGAGGACCGGGGAGCTGTTTTTT. Its protein is CASSRERTGELFF. J is TRBJ2-2 and V is TRBV11-3; D is ambiguous. Germline V gene data show CDR1 as SGHNT and CDR2 as YENEEA. V was cut by 5 bases and J by 5 bases, with 9 bases left in between. The CDR3 is 13 amino acids.

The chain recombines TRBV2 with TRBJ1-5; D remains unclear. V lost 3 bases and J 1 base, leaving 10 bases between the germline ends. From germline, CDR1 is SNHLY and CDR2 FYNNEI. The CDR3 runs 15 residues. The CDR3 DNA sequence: TGTGCCAGCAGTGATTACGGAGGGAGCAATCAGCCCCAGCATTTT. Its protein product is CASSDYGGSNQPQHF.

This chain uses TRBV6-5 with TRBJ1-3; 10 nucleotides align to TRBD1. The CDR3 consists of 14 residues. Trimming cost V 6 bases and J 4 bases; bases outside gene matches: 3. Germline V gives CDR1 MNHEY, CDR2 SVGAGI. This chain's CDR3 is CASSRQGAGNTIYF. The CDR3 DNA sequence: TGTGCCAGCAGCCGACAGGGGGCCGGAAACACCATATATTTT.

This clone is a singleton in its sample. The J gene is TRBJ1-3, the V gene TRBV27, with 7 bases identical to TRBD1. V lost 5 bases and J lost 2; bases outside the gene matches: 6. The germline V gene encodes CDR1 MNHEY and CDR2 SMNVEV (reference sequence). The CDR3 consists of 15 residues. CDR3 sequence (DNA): TGTGCCAGCAGTACAACAGGGGAGGCTGGAAACACCATATATTTT. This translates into CASSTTGEAGNTIYF.

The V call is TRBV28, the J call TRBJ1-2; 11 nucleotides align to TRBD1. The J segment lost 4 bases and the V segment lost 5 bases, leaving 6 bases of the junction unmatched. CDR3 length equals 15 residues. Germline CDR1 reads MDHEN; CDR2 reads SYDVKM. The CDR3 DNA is TGTGCCAGCAGTCTTGAGGACAGGGGGCTCTATGGCTACACCTTC. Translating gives CASSLEDRGLYGYTF.